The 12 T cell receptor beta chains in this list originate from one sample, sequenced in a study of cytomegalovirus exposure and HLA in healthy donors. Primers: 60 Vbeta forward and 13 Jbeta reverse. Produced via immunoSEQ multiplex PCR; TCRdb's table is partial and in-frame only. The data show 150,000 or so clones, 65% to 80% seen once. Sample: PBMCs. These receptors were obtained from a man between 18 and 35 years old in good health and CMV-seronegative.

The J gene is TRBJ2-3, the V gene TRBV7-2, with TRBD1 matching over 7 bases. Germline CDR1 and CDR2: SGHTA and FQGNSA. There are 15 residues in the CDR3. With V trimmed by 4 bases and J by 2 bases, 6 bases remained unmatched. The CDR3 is CASSSPGQITDTQYF. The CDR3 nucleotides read TGTGCCAGCAGCTCCCCGGGACAGATCACAGATACGCAGTATTTT.

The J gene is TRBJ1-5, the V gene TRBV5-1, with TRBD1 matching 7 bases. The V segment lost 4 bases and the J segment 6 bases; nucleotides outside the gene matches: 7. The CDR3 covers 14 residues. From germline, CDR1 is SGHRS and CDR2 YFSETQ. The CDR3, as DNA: TGCGCCAGCAGCCCTACAGGGGTAGGTCAGCCCCAGCATTTT. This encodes CASSPTGVGQPQHF.

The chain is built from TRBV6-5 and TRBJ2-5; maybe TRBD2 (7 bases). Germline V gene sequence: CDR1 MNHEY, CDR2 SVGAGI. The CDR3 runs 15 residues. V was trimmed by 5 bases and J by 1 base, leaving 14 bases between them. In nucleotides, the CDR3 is TGTGCCAGCAGTAGGGGGAGGGACCTCCAAGAGACCCAGTACTTC. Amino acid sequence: CASSRGRDLQETQYF.

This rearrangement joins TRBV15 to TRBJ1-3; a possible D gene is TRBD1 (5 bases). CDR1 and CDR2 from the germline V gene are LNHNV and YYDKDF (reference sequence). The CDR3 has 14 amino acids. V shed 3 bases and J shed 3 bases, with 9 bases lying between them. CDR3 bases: TGTGCCACCAGCAGGCCCAGGGATGGAAACACCATATATTTT. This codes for CATSRPRDGNTIYF.

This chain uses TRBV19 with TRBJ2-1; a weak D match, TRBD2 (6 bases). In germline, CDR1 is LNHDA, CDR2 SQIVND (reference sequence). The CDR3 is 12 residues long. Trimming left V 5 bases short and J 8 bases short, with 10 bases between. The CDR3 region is CASSYGEDEQFF. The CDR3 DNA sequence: TGTGCCAGTAGTTACGGGGAGGATGAGCAGTTCTTC.

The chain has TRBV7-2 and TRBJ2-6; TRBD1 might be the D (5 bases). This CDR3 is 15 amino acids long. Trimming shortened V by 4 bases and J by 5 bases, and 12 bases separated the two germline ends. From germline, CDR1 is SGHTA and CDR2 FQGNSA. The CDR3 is CASSSQGGRANVLTF. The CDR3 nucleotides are TGTGCCAGCAGCTCCCAGGGCGGTCGGGCCAACGTCCTGACTTTC.

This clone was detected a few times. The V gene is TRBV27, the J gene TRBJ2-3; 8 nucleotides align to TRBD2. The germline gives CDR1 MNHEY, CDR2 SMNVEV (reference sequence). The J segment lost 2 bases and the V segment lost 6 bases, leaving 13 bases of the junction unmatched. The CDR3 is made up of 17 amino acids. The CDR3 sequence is CASRGGAAGGSTDTQYF. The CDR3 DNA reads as TGTGCCAGCAGAGGAGGAGCGGCGGGGGGTTCCACAGATACGCAGTATTTT.

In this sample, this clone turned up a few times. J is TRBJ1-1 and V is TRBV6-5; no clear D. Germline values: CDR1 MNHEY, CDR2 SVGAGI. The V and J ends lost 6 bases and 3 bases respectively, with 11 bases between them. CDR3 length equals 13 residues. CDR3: CASRLGRDTEAFF. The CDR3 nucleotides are TGTGCCAGCAGGTTGGGGAGGGACACTGAAGCTTTCTTT.

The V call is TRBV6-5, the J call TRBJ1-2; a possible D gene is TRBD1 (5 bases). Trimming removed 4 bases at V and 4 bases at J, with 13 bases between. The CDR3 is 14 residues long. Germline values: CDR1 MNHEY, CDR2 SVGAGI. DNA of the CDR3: TGTGCCAGCAGTTCTCGGAGGGGAATCTATGGCTACACCTTC. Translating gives CASSSRRGIYGYTF.

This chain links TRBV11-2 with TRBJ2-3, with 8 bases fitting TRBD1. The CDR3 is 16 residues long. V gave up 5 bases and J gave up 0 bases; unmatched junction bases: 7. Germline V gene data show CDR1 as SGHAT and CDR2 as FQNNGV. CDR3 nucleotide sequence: TGTGCCAGCAGCCCGGACAGGGCGGGGAGCACAGATACGCAGTATTTT. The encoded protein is CASSPDRAGSTDTQYF.

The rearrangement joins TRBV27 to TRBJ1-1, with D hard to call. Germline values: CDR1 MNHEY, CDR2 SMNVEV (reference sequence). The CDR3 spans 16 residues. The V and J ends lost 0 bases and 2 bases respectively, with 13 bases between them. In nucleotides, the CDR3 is TGTGCCAGCAGTTTATCGATACCATTGACTAACACTGAAGCTTTCTTT. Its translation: CASSLSIPLTNTEAFF.

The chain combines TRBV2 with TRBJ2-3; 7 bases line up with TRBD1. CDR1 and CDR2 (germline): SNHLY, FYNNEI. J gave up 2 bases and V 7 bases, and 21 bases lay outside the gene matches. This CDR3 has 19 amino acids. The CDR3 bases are TGTGCCAGCAAGGCAGGGGGTAGATTCGGGGTCGGAATCACAGATACGCAGTATTTT. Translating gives CASKAGGRFGVGITDTQYF.